Listed here are 22 T cell receptor beta chains from one sample, sequenced in a study of post-analysis software for immune sequencing data. Sequencing libraries made from TCR beta cDNA carried unique molecular identifiers. Each CDR3 protein gets one entry after TCRdb re-called the PCR reads with MiXCR. The sample contains about 160,000 distinct CDR3 sequences, roughly 35% of which appear only once. The source material was blood, sampled after autologous hematopoietic stem cell transplantation. The receptors here all came from a girl aged 10 to 17 with multiple sclerosis.

This clonotype was detected ten times or more. The chain couples TRBV11-2 to TRBJ2-1, with D unresolved. Per germline, CDR1 SGHAT and CDR2 FQNNGV. CDR3 size: 12 residues. V shed 1 base and J shed 8 bases, with 6 bases lying between them. CDR3 in DNA: TGTGCCAGCAGCTTAGGTGGACATGAGCAGTTCTTC. It codes for CASSLGGHEQFF.

This clonotype was counted once. The chain employs TRBV11-2 and TRBJ2-7; 11 bases agree with TRBD1. The germline gives CDR1 SGHAT, CDR2 FQNNGV. V shed 5 bases, J shed 2 bases, and the junction held 5 bases outside the gene matches. This CDR3 is built from 15 residues. The CDR3 spells CASSPWTGGAYEQYF. Written as DNA, the CDR3 is TGTGCCAGCAGCCCCTGGACAGGGGGCGCCTACGAGCAGTACTTC.

Regarding this clonotype: Compared with germline, one end of the junction differs, possibly owing to a read error. V is TRBV12-5 and J is TRBJ1-1; D might be TRBD1 (5 bases). Germline assignment: CDR1 LGHNT and CDR2 FRNRAP. The CDR3 covers 12 residues. CDR3 residues: CASGNPDTKAFF. The CDR3 DNA is TGTGCTAGTGGGAACCCGGACACTAAAGCTTTCTTT.

The genes are TRBV7-9 and TRBJ2-5; 9 bases map to TRBD2. The ends lost 6 bases at V and 5 bases at J; junction bases unmatched: 10. Germline lookup yields CDR1 SEHNR and CDR2 FQNEAQ (reference sequence). This CDR3 has 15 residues. Written as DNA, the CDR3 is TGTGCCAGCAGGCCGAGACTAGCGGAAGGGGAGACCCAGTACTTC. It translates to CASRPRLAEGETQYF.

The chain uses TRBV2 and TRBJ1-5; D gene uncertain. This CDR3 has 15 amino acids. Germline V gene data show CDR1 as SNHLY and CDR2 as FYNNEI. Deletions cut 5 bases from V and 3 bases from J, with 14 bases between. DNA of the CDR3: TGTGCCAGCAGTCCCGCGAGCAGCTTCAATCAGCCCCAGCATTTT. It encodes CASSPASSFNQPQHF.

V is TRBV4-3 and J is TRBJ2-3, with TRBD1 matching 9 bases. V gave up 4 bases and J gave up 1 base; unmatched junction bases: 3. CDR1 and CDR2 (germline): LGHNA, YSLEER. The CDR3 length is 15 residues. The CDR3 reads CASSPRQGGTDTQYF. Here the CDR3 DNA reads TGCGCCAGCAGCCCTAGACAGGGGGGCACAGATACGCAGTATTTT.

This clonotype was detected a few times. The gene calls are TRBV10-3 and TRBJ1-4; no definite D call. The CDR3 is made up of 16 amino acids. The ends were cut back, 3 bases at V and 0 bases at J, with 11 bases in the middle. Germline V gene sequence: CDR1 ENHRY, CDR2 SYGVKD. The CDR3 bases are TGTGCCATCAGTGAAGTCGGGATTGCAACTAATGAAAAACTGTTTTTT. Its protein is CAISEVGIATNEKLFF.

This clonotype has more than one count but fewer than ten. The rearrangement joins TRBV29-1 to TRBJ1-2; 7 nucleotides match TRBD1. The CDR3 covers 13 residues. Germline trimming cut 5 bases from V and 4 bases from J; bases unmatched to any gene: 7. CDR1 SQVTM and CDR2 ANQGSEA come from the germline V gene. The CDR3: CSVSTGTAYGYTF. In DNA, the CDR3 is TGCAGCGTTTCTACTGGGACAGCCTATGGCTACACCTTC.

This clonotype was picked up a small number of times. This chain connects TRBV6-2 or TRBV6-3 to TRBJ2-1; D unclear. The germline gives CDR1 MNHEY, CDR2 SVGEGT. V was clipped by 8 bases and J by 6 bases, with 14 bases between them. The length of the CDR3 is 13 residues. CDR3 residues: CASERATLNEQFF. In nucleotides, the CDR3 is TGTGCCAGCGAACGGGCAACCCTCAATGAGCAGTTCTTC.

The J gene is TRBJ1-5, the V gene TRBV27, with 9 bases that match TRBD1. Germline-derived CDR1 and CDR2 are MNHEY and SMNVEV (reference sequence). The CDR3 is 15 amino acids. V shed 4 bases and J 4 bases; nucleotides not matched to a gene: 5. The CDR3 coding sequence is TGTGCCAGCAGTTCCGGGACAGGGCGTAATCAGCCCCAGCATTTT. This translates into CASSSGTGRNQPQHF.

This clonotype was recorded many times. The chain carries TRBV11-2 and TRBJ1-5, with 10 bases that match TRBD1. The germline V gene has CDR1 SGHAT and CDR2 FQNNGV. Trimming cost V 5 bases and J 4 bases; bases outside gene matches: 2. This CDR3 spans 14 amino acids. CDR3 region: CASSGQGGNQPQHF. In DNA form, the CDR3 reads TGTGCCAGCAGCGGACAGGGGGGGAATCAGCCCCAGCATTTT.

The J gene is TRBJ2-7, the V gene TRBV20-1; TRBD1 matches 10 bases. V dropped 4 bases and J dropped 2; count of bases not matched to a gene: 8. This CDR3 comprises 15 residues. The germline gives CDR1 DFQATT, CDR2 SNEGSKA (reference sequence). The chain's CDR3 is CSANNEGQGTYEQYF. The DNA for the CDR3 is TGCAGTGCTAATAATGAGGGACAGGGGACCTACGAGCAGTACTTC.

This sequence joins TRBV20-1 and TRBJ2-7, with D uncertain. Germline CDR1 reads DFQATT; CDR2 reads SNEGSKA (reference sequence). V lost 5 bases to trimming and J lost 2 bases, with 16 bases between them. The CDR3 spans 14 residues. CDR3 nucleotide sequence: TGCAGTGCTGGCGGAACAGAGAGACCCTACGAGCAGTACTTC. Residues: CSAGGTERPYEQYF.

V usage is TRBV5-5 and J usage is TRBJ1-2, with no clear D. V gave up 0 bases and J gave up 2 bases, with 11 bases separating them. CDR3 length: 15 amino acids. Looked up from germline, CDR1 is SGHKS and CDR2 is YYEKEE (reference sequence). CDR3 nucleotide sequence: TGTGCCAGCAGCTTGGCTTTGGGCGGGAACTATGGCTACACCTTC. Amino acids: CASSLALGGNYGYTF.

The J gene is TRBJ2-1, the V gene TRBV6-1; D gene uncertain. CDR1 is MNHNS, CDR2 SASEGT, per germline. The CDR3 covers 16 residues. V lost 6 bases to trimming and J lost 4 bases, with 19 bases between them. Here the CDR3 DNA reads TGTGCCAGCAGGGAGCCATACACTGGGATTTACAATGAGCAGTTCTTC. This translates into CASREPYTGIYNEQFF.

This clonotype occurred a few times. The CDR3 loop reads CASTSSGEQYF. CDR3 DNA sequence: TGTGCCAGCACCTCCTCTGGCGAGCAGTACTTC. The chain recombines TRBV6-2 or TRBV6-3 with TRBJ2-7; D is ambiguous. The germline V gene has CDR1 MNHEY and CDR2 SVGEGT. V was cut by 7 bases and J by 6 bases, with 10 bases left in between. The CDR3 consists of 11 residues.

The chain combines TRBV6-1 with TRBJ2-4; D gene uncertain. The J call is in doubt because the DNA end fits TRBJ2-7 better. The CDR3 is 15 residues long. CDR1 is MNHNS and CDR2 is SASEGT in the germline V gene. The CDR3 loop reads CASSENNLFSYEQYF. CDR3 in DNA: TGTGCCAGCAGTGAAAACAACCTGTTTTCCTACGAGCAGTACTTC.

The gene calls are TRBV7-2 and TRBJ2-7; D possibly corresponds to TRBD2 (6 bases). The CDR3 runs 15 residues. V was trimmed by 0 bases and J by 4 bases, leaving 13 bases between them. Per the germline V gene, CDR1 is SGHTA and CDR2 is FQGNSA. This CDR3 is CASSLAGGAQYEQYF. The CDR3 coding sequence is TGTGCCAGCAGCTTAGCTGGCGGGGCGCAATACGAGCAGTACTTC.

V and J are TRBV29-1 and TRBJ1-2; TRBD1 matches at 7 bases. This CDR3 spans 13 amino acids. Unmatched junction bases numbered 14, after V lost 8 bases and J lost 8 bases. Germline CDR1 SQVTM, CDR2 ANQGSEA. Here the CDR3 DNA reads TGCAGCCCCGACAGGGAGGGAGCCGGGGGCTACACCTTC. Protein product: CSPDREGAGGYTF.

The V and J genes are TRBV5-1 and TRBJ1-1; D perhaps matches TRBD1 (5 bases). The CDR3 totals 15 residues. Per germline, CDR1 SGHRS and CDR2 YFSETQ. V lost 0 bases, J lost 1 base, and 10 bases lay in between. The CDR3 here is CASSLEAGRNTEAFF. The CDR3 nucleotides read TGCGCCAGCAGCTTGGAGGCAGGGAGGAACACTGAAGCTTTCTTT.

This chain uses TRBV4-3 with TRBJ1-2; a weak D match, TRBD1 (5 bases). Germline assignment: CDR1 LGHNA and CDR2 YSLEER. The CDR3 spans 12 residues. Trimming removed 4 bases from V and 8 bases from J, with 11 bases in between. The CDR3 DNA is TGCGCCAGCAGCCCCCACAGGAAGGGCTACACCTTC. Translated: CASSPHRKGYTF.

This clonotype was found a few times. This chain links TRBV12-3 or TRBV12-4 with TRBJ2-1, with 12 bases fitting TRBD1. The CDR3 is 15 amino acids. J gave up 9 bases and V 7 bases, and 10 bases lay outside the gene matches. The CDR3 protein is CASTTWDRGQFEQFF. CDR3 DNA sequence: TGTGCCAGCACCACCTGGGACAGGGGGCAGTTTGAGCAGTTCTTC.